This T cell receptor beta chain originates from a study of blood T cell repertoires in COVID-19. Study at large: Researchers got acute and convalescent COVID-19 samples from the United States, Italy and Spain. Sources were T cells, B-cell-depleted T cells, or PBMCs; the material itself was cDNA or gDNA.

In the authors' methods: Reference gene primer amplification in the assay estimated nucleated cell counts. Clones were read by immunoSEQ multiplex PCR, and TCRdb kept only the in-frame ones, dropping some. V, J and clone size derive from that table, while D and trimming were established from the DNA sequence. Of approximately 180,000 clones in the sample, approximately 85% were seen once. CDR3 length: 18 residues. Germline loops: CDR1 KGHSH, CDR2 LQKENI. The V segment lost 6 bases and the J segment 2 bases; nucleotides outside the gene matches: 13. J is TRBJ2-6 and V is TRBV18; 7 nucleotides align to TRBD1. The sample taken for sequencing was peripheral blood. The sequence derives from a man aged 60 to 69 with acute or convalescent COVID-19. The CDR3: CASSLQQGIVPGANVLTF. Here the CDR3 DNA reads TGTGCCAGCTCCCTACAACAGGGGATAGTTCCTGGGGCCAACGTCCTGACTTTC.